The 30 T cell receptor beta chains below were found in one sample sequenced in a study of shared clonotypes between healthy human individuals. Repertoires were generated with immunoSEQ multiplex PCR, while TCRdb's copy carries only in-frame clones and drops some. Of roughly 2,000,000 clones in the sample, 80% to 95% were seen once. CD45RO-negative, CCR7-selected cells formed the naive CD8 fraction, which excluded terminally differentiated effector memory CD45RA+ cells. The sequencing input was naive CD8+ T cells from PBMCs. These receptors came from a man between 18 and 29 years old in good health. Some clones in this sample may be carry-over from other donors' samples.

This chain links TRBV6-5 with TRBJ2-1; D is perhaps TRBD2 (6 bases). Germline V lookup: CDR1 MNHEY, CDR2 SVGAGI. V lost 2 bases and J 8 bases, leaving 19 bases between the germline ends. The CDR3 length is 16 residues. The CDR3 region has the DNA TGTGCCAGCAGTTACCGGGACTTGCGCTGGCTCGATGAGCAGTTCTTC. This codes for CASSYRDLRWLDEQFF.

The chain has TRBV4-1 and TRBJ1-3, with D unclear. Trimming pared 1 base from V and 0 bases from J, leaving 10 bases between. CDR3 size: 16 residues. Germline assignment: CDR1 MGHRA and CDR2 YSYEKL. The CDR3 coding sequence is TGCGCCAGCAGCCAAGGAACAGCCTACTCTGGAAACACCATATATTTT. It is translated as CASSQGTAYSGNTIYF.

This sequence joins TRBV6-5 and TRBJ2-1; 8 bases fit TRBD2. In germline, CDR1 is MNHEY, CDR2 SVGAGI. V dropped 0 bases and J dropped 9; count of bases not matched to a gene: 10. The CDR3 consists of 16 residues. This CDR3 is CASSYSSWGLGSEQFF. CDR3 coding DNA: TGTGCCAGCAGTTACTCGAGTTGGGGACTAGGGTCTGAGCAGTTCTTC.

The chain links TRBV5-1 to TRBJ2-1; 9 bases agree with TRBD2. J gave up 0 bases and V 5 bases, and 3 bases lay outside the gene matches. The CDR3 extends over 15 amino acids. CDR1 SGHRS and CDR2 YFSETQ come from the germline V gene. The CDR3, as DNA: TGCGCCAGCAGGAATAGCGGGAGCTCCTACAATGAGCAGTTCTTC. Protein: CASRNSGSSYNEQFF.

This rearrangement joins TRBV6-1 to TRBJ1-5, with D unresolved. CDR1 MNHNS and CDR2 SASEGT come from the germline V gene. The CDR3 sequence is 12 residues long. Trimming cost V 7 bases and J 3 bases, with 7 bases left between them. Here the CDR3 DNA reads TGTGCCAGCAAGGACTACAATCAGCCCCAGCATTTT. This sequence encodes CASKDYNQPQHF.

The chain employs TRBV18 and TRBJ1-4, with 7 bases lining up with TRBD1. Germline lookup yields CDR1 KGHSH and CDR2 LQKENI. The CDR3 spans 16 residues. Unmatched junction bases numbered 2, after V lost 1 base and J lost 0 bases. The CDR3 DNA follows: TGTGCCAGCTCACCACGGGACAGCTCAACTAATGAAAAACTGTTTTTT. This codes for CASSPRDSSTNEKLFF. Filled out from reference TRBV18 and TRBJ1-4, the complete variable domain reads NAGVMQNPRHLVRRRGQEARLRCSPMKGHSHVYWYRQLPEEGLKFMVYLQKENIIDESGMPKERFSAEFPKEGPSILRIQQVVRGDSAAYFCASSPRDSSTNEKLFFGSGTQLSVL.

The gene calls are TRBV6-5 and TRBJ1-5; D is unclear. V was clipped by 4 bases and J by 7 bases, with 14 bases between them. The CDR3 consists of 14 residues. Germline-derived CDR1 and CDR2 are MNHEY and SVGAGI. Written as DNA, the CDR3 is TGTGCCAGCAGTTCGGTTTGGGGTGACCAGCCCCAGCATTTT. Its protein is CASSSVWGDQPQHF.

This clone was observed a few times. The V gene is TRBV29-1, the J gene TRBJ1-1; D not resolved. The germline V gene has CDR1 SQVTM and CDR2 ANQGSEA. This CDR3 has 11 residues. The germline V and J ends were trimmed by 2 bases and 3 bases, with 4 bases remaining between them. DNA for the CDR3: TGCAGCGTTGAAAAAGACACTGAAGCTTTCTTT. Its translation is CSVEKDTEAFF.

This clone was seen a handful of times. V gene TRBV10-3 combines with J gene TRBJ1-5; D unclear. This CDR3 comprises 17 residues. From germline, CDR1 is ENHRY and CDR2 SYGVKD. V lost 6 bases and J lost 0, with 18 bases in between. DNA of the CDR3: TGTGCCATCAGCGATACTGGGGAGAGGTATAGCAATCAGCCCCAGCATTTT. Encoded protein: CAISDTGERYSNQPQHF.

The CDR3 spells CASSFLGATNTGELFF. CDR3 bases: TGTGCCAGCAGCTTCCTTGGCGCAACGAACACCGGGGAGCTGTTTTTT. This chain connects TRBV5-4 to TRBJ2-2; D is unresolved. V was clipped by 2 bases and J by 0 bases, with 11 bases between them. CDR3 size: 16 residues. From germline, CDR1 is SGHNT and CDR2 YYREEE (reference sequence).

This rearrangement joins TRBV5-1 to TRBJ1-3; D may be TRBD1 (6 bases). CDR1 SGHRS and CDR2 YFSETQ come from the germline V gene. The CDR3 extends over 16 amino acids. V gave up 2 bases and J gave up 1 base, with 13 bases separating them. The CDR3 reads CASSFQGRSSGNTIYF. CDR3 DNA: TGCGCCAGCAGCTTCCAGGGGAGATCGTCTGGAAACACCATATATTTT.

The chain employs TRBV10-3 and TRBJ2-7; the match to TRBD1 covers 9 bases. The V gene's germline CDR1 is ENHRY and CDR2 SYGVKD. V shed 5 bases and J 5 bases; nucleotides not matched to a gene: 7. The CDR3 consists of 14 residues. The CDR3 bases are TGTGCCATCAGTCCCGGGACAGGGCGGAACGAGCAGTACTTC. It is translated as CAISPGTGRNEQYF.

CDR3 nucleotide sequence: TGTGCCAGCAGGACTGGCTACAATGAGCAGTTCTTC. This codes for CASRTGYNEQFF. J is TRBJ2-1 and V is TRBV2; D call uncertain. The CDR3 has 12 residues. Trimming stripped 6 bases from V and 3 bases from J, with 6 bases between. The germline V gene encodes CDR1 SNHLY and CDR2 FYNNEI. Supplemented by reference TRBV2 and TRBJ2-1, the full variable domain reads EPEVTQTPSHQVTQMGQEVILRCVPISNHLYFYWYRQILGQKVEFLVSFYNNEISEKSEIFDDQFSVERPDGSNFTLKIRSTKLEDSAMYFCASRTGYNEQFFGPGTRLTVL.

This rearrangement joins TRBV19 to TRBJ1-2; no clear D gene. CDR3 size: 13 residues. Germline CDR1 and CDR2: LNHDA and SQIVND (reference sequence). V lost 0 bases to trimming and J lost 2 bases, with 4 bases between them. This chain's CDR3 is CASSIDQNYGYTF. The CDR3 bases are TGTGCCAGTAGTATAGACCAGAACTATGGCTACACCTTC.

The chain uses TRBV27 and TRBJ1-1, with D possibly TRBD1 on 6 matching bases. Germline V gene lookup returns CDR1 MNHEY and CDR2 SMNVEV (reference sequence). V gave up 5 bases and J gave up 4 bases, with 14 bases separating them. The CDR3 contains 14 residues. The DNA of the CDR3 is TGTGCCAGCAGTGTCACAGGGATTGGCACTGAAGCTTTCTTT. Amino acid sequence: CASSVTGIGTEAFF.

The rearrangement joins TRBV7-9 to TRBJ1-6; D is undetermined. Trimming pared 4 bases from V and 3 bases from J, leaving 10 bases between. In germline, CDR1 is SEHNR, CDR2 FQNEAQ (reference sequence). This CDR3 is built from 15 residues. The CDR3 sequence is CASSSPTNYNSPLHF. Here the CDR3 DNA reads TGTGCCAGCAGCTCCCCGACGAACTATAATTCACCCCTCCACTTT.

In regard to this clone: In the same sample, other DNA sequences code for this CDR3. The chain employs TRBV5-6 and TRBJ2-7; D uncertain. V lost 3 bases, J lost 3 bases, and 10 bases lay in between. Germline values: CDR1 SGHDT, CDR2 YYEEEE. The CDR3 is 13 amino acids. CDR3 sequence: CASSSGQSYEQYF. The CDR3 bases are TGTGCCAGCAGCTCCGGCCAGAGCTACGAGCAGTACTTC.

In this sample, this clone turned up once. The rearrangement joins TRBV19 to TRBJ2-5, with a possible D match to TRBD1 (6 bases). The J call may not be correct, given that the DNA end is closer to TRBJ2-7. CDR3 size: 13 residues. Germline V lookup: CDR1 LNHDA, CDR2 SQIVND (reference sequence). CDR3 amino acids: CASSEGGSYEQYF. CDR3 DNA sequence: TGTGCCAGTAGTGAAGGGGGCTCCTACGAGCAGTACTTC.

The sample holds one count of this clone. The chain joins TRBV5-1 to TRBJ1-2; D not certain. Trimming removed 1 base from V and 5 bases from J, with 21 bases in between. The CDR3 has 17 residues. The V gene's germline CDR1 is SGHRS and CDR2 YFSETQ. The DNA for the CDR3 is TGCGCCAGCAGCTTGTCCCCCGTGACGGCTTCTTCATATGGCTACACCTTC. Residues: CASSLSPVTASSYGYTF.

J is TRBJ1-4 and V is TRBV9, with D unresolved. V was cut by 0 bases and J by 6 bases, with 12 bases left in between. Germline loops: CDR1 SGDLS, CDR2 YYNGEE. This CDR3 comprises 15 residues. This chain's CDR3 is CASSVGRARDEKLFF. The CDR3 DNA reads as TGTGCCAGCAGCGTAGGCCGCGCGAGGGATGAAAAACTGTTTTTT. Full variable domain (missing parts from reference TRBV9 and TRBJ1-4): DSGVTQTPKHLITATGQRVTLRCSPRSGDLSVYWYQQSLDQGLQFLIQYYNGEERAKGNILERFSAQQFPDLHSELNLSSLELGDSALYFCASSVGRARDEKLFFGSGTQLSVL.

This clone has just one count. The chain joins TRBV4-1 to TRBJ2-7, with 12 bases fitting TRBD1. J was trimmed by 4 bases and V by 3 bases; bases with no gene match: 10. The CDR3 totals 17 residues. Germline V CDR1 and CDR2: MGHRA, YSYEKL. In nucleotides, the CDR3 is TGCGCCAGCAGCCAGATTATGGGACAGGGGGCTCCATACGAGCAGTACTTC. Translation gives CASSQIMGQGAPYEQYF.

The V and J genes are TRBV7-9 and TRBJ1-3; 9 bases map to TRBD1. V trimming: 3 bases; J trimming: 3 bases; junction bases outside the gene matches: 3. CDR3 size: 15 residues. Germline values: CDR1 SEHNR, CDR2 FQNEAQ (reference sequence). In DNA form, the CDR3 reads TGTGCCAGCAGCTTTAACAGGGGGCGTGGAAACACCATATATTTT. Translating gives CASSFNRGRGNTIYF.

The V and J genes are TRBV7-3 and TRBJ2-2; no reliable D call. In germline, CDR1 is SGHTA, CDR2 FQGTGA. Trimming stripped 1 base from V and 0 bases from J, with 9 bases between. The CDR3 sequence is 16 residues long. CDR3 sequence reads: CASSLSWDTNTGELFF. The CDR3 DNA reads TGTGCCAGCAGCTTAAGTTGGGATACGAACACCGGGGAGCTGTTTTTT.

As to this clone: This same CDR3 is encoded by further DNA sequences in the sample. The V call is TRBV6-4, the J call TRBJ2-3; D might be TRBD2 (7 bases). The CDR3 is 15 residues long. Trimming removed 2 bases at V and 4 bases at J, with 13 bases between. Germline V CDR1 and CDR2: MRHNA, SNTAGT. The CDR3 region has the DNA TGTGCCAGCAGTGACCGGACGGGGGGCGCAGATACGCAGTATTTT. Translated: CASSDRTGGADTQYF.

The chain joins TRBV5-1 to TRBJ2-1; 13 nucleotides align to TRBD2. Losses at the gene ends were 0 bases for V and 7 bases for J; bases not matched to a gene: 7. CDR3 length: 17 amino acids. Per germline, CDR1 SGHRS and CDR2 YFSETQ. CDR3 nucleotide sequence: TGCGCCAGCAGCTTGGCTGGGACTAGCGGGGAGGGAAATGAGCAGTTCTTC. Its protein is CASSLAGTSGEGNEQFF.

The CDR3 loop reads CASCGGTKNIQYF. The CDR3 bases are TGTGCCAGCTGCGGGGGGACCAAAAACATTCAGTACTTC. The chain couples TRBV2 to TRBJ2-4; 8 nucleotides line up with TRBD2. Germline V CDR1 and CDR2: SNHLY, FYNNEI. The CDR3 has 13 residues. Losses at the gene ends were 8 bases for V and 2 bases for J; bases not matched to a gene: 2.

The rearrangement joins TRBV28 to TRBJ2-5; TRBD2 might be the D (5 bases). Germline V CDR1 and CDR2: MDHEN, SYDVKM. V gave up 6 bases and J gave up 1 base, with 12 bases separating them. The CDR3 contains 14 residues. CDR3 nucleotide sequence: TGTGCCAGCAGACTTACTAGTGTCCAAGAGACCCAGTACTTC. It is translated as CASRLTSVQETQYF.

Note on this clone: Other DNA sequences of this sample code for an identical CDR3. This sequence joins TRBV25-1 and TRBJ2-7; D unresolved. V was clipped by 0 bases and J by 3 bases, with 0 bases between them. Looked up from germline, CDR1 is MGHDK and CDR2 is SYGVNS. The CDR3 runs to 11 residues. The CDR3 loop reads CASSEYYEQYF. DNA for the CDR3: TGTGCCAGCAGTGAATACTACGAGCAGTACTTC.

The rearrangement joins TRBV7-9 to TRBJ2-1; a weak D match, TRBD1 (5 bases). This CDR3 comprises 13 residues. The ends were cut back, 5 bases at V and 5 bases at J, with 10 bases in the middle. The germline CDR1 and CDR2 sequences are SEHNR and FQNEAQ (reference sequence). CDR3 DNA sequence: TGTGCCAGCAGCCCCCAACAGGACAATGAGCAGTTCTTC. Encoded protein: CASSPQQDNEQFF.

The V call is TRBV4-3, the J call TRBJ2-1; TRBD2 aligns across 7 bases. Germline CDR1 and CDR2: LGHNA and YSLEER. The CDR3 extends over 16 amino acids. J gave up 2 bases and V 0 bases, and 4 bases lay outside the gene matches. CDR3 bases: TGCGCCAGCAGCCAAGAAAGGGAGGGGACCTACAATGAGCAGTTCTTC. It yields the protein CASSQEREGTYNEQFF.